This note documents a single T cell receptor (beta chain) sequence. This specimen comes from a study of shared T cell receptors in the human thymus. Repertoires were generated with immunoSEQ multiplex PCR, while TCRdb's copy carries only in-frame clones and drops some. The table records 500,000 to 850,000 clones, around 87% of them present only once. The length of the CDR3 is 15 residues. Unmatched junction bases numbered 10, after V lost 4 bases and J lost 6 bases. CDR1 GTSNPN and CDR2 SVGIG come from the germline V gene (reference sequence). These data were also reused for a study on human thymus T cells. As that study records: It was healthy Finnish infants having corrective surgery for congenital heart defects who were the donors. It was from resections taken during corrective heart surgery that the thymus tissue came.

V is TRBV30 and J is TRBJ2-2, with 8 bases fitting TRBD2. The sample comprised thymocytes. The source of this sequence is a boy younger than two with a congenital heart defect. The CDR3 sequence is CAWTTGGAGAGELFF. The CDR3 DNA is TGTGCCTGGACCACGGGGGGGGCCGGCGCCGGGGAGCTGTTTTTT.